This T cell receptor (beta chain) stems from a study of siplizumab effects on memory and regulatory T cells. Germline CDR1 reads MNHNY; CDR2 reads SVGAGI (reference sequence). V shed 4 bases and J shed 8 bases, with 14 bases lying between them. CDR3 length equals 14 residues. Profiled with immunoSEQ multiplex PCR; TCRdb holds only in-frame clones, not every one. The sample includes roughly 100,000 clones, 85% to 95% seen only once; the top ten take approximately 0.3%. Comment on this clone: The antigen is unknown.

The study's findings and limits: In controls, 25% to 30% of mappable alloreactive CD4+ clones were Treg-derived on average, versus about 64% with siplizumab.

The receptor's source is a human donor in good health. This chain links TRBV6-6 with TRBJ1-4, with TRBD1 as a possible D gene (5 bases). Sequenced: CD4+ T cells sorted from blood. The CDR3 here is CASSSVRAAEKLFF. CDR3 nucleotides: TGTGCCAGCAGTTCCGTCAGGGCGGCCGAAAAACTGTTTTTT.